The clone carrying this T cell receptor beta chain was found many times. The target antigen is unknown. Individuals with ophthalmopathy presented a Clinical Activity Score of at least 3, a NOSPECS grade of at least 4 and a duration under 3 months. The data originate from a study of T cells in Graves' hyperthyroidism and ophthalmopathy. It was RNA transcripts that yielded the amplified TCR beta CDR3 regions. TCR CDR3 underwent first-round RT-PCR with the HTBI primer set. TCRdb reprocessed the multiplex PCR reads via MiXCR and lists one record per CDR3 protein. The sample yields about 610,000 distinct CDR3 sequences, around 15% seen once. Trimming cost V 4 bases and J 2 bases, with 13 bases left between them. The CDR3 loop spans 16 amino acids. In germline, CDR1 is KGHDR, CDR2 SFDVKD. The study's findings and limits: Model-based prediction identified ophthalmopathy a median approximately 6 months prior to its onset. A model of 13 V-J features distinguished ophthalmopathy from stable hyperthyroidism.

The sample comprised blood. This clonotype was obtained from a woman aged 40 to 49 with Graves' ophthalmopathy. The J gene is TRBJ2-2, the V gene TRBV24-1; D gene unclear. CDR3 protein: CATSDPYQVNTGELFF. The CDR3 nucleotides read TGTGCCACCAGTGACCCCTACCAAGTAAACACCGGGGAGCTGTTTTTT.